This T cell receptor (beta chain) is drawn from a study of T cell responses to AZD1222 COVID-19 vaccine. Study-level results: Vaccination with two AZD1222 doses was followed by a rise in Spike-specific TCR breadth and depth. Among the donors, most were white British and more were female, and clonal diversity was possibly underestimated.

The ends were cut back, 1 base at V and 5 bases at J, with 11 bases in the middle. CDR1 and CDR2 (germline): LGHNA, YSLEER. The CDR3 length is 14 residues. Only in-frame clones appear in the TCRdb table, and some are missing; sequencing was by immunoSEQ multiplex PCR. The table lists more than 95,000 clones, 80% to 90% of them singletons. A note on this clone: Its antigen is undetermined.

Here the sequenced sample was peripheral blood, taken on day 0 of AZD1222 vaccination. This receptor was obtained from an adult in good health. The J gene is TRBJ1-1, the V gene TRBV4-3, with D possibly TRBD1 on 6 matching bases. CDR3 DNA: TGCGCCAGCAGCCAAGCCCAAGGGGGTACTGAAGCTTTCTTT. Its translation is CASSQAQGGTEAFF.